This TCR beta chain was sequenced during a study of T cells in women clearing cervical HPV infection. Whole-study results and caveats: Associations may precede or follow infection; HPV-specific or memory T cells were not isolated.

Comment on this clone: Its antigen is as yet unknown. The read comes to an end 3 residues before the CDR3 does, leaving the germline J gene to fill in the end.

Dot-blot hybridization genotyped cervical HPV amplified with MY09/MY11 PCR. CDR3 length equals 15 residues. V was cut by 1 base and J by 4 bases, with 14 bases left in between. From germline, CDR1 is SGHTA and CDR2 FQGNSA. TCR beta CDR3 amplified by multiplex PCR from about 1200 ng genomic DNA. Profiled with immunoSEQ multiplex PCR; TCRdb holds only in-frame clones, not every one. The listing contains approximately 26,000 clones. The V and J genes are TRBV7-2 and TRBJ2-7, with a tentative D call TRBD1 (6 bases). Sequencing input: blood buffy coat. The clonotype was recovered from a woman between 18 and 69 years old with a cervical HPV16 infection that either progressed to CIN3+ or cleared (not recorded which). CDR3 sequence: CASSLGRGRQYEQYF. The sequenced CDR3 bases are TGTGCCAGCAGCTTAGGCAGGGGACGGCAATACGAG.